The clone carrying this TCR beta chain was observed many times. The sample is drawn from a study of T cells in Graves' hyperthyroidism and ophthalmopathy. Diagnoses were made from clinical symptoms, serum measures (thyroxine and TRAb), thyroid ultrasound and orbital computed tomography. RNA transcripts yielded amplified TCR beta CDR3 regions. A set of HTBI primers served as the primers for a first-round RT-PCR of the TCR CDR3. TCRdb used MiXCR to reprocess the multiplex PCR reads, holding one entry per CDR3 protein. The sample shows about 410,000 distinct CDR3 sequences, over 12% of them seen only once. Sequences were obtained from blood. The source of this sequence is a man in his late teens or twenties with Graves' ophthalmopathy.

CDR3 in amino acids: CASSRADVGYTF. For the CDR3, the DNA is TGTGCCAGCAGCCGAGCGGACGTCGGCTACACCTTC. This rearrangement joins TRBV7-9 to TRBJ1-2, with D unclear. Germline V CDR1 and CDR2: SEHNR, FQNEAQ (reference sequence). The ends were cut back, 5 bases at V and 8 bases at J, with 12 bases in the middle. The CDR3 is 12 amino acids. Together with reference TRBV7-9 and TRBJ1-2, the CDR3 gives the full variable domain: DTGVSQNPRHKITKRGQNVTFRCDPISEHNRLYWYRQTLGQGPEFLTYFQNEAQLEKSRLLSDRFSAERPKGSFSTLEIQRTEQGDSAMYLCASSRADVGYTFGSGTRLTVV.